This TCR beta chain emerged from a study of cytomegalovirus exposure and HLA in healthy donors (dated by TCRdb to the late 2010s). For the wider study: An earlier analysis of roughly 610 of the donors reported 276 Gb of sequence data and around 120 million unique TCR beta sequences obtained from about 179 million T cells. Donor age, sex, ethnicity and CMV serostatus were compiled alongside the repertoire data. To study patterns of TCR occurrence, a later analysis re-analyzed previously published TCR beta repertoires from 666 donors and added high-resolution HLA genotyping. The T cell repertoires of about 700 subjects were profiled by immunosequencing and related to cytomegalovirus serostatus. Every discovery cohort repertoire had been produced on one sequencing platform. Genome-wide SNP genotypes for about 55% of the roughly 670 donors were used in a later genetic analysis, which treated that subset as a discovery cohort. In an earlier analysis of more than 550 of the donors, high-throughput TCR beta sequencing was used to judge whether each TCR beta V gene segment behaved as functional or pseudogenic. In addition to the first cohort of approximately 670 subjects, a separate validation cohort of about 120 different subjects was used. In the later analysis, no new phenotypic data were used to find candidate immune exposures; instead, reliance was placed on TCR beta sequences and their occurrence across donors. A handful of DR-DQ haplotypes were treated as single units for association and clustering because of strong linkage in the cohort. To predict cytomegalovirus infection status, the study combined high-throughput TCR immunosequencing, statistical association of individual TCRs with disease status, and machine learning. Roughly 300 gigabases of sequencing data and 80 million or so unique TCR sequences were included in an early release covering over 600 HLA-typed donors. The genetic ancestry cluster associated with self-reported Caucasian donors included 81% of the roughly 380 genotyped donors. HLA typing covered class I and class II loci at four-digit resolution. The study aimed to test whether signatures of past pathogen exposure could be identified by cataloging public T cell receptors. On average, around 240,000 unique TCR beta nucleotide sequences were sequenced per donor among several hundred genotyped donors of the cohort, with roughly 18% of those sequences being non-productive. The number of donors typed differed by locus, with 629-630 for A, B, C, DRB1 and DQB1, roughly 550 for DQA1, 606 for DPA1, and 472 for DPB1.

Receptors were amplified or captured by the immunoSEQ multiplex PCR assay. The multiplex PCR relied on a mix of 60 forward primers for TCR Vbeta segments and 13 reverse primers for TCR Jbeta segments. Amplification of the CDR3 region of rearranged TCR beta genes was performed with a multiplex PCR assay on genomic DNA. The Illumina HiSeq System was used to sequence the amplified TCR beta libraries as 87-base-pair reads. The paper's data handling went like this. A later analysis tallied around 82 million unique TCR beta chains across the 700 or so repertoires, and 10 million to 11 million of those chains were shared by two or more donors. Raw reads were error-corrected and collapsed into unique sequences by a nearest-neighbor algorithm in which closely related sequences were merged to remove PCR and sequencing errors. Alignment of CDR3 sequences to IMGT reference sequences was used to assign V, D and J gene segments. For a sequence to be retained, at least a six-nucleotide match to both a V gene segment and a J gene segment was required. Rearrangements were called productive when the CDR3 lacked stop codons and stayed in frame with V and J; all others were non-productive. Following IMGT convention, CDR3 was defined as the stretch from the second conserved V-encoded cysteine to the conserved J-encoded phenylalanine. Sequences without an unambiguous match to a single V gene segment were excluded from the earlier analysis of about 600 of the donors. An earlier analysis of some 500 of the donors classified V segments as functional when productive rearrangements were above 56.7% and as segregating when the standard deviation between donors was above 5%. A statistical classification framework was built to diagnose cytomegalovirus status from the catalog of TCR beta chain sequences. In a later analysis, TCR nucleotide sequences were compared against IMGT/GENE-DB human TR gene sequences so that V and J genes could be assigned. A later analysis assigned CDR3 sequences and most-parsimonious VDJ recombination scenarios with the TCRdist pipeline. In a later analysis, each TCR beta chain was defined by its CDR3 amino acid sequence together with its V-gene family, and reads lacking a unique V-gene family were excluded. In a later analysis, approximately 590 highly shared, low-generation-probability nucleotide sequences were removed to address suspected cross-contamination and a sequencing artifact. In a later analysis, a clonal expansion index was calculated for each public chain from normalized within-repertoire ranks of inferred template counts. In a later analysis, generation probabilities were computed with a VDJ recombination model fitted to out-of-frame rearrangements, and the resulting probabilities were checked against IGoR. In a later analysis, hypergeometric tests were used to score TCR-TCR, TCR-HLA and TCR-CMV co-occurrence, with a repertoire-size bias correction applied to TCR pairs. False discovery rates were estimated in a later analysis by permuting HLA or CMV assignments 20 times. In a later analysis, co-occurring TCRs were grouped using DBSCAN, and TCRdist sequence similarity was added for clustering within HLA-allele-positive subsets. Co-occurrence clustering excluded repertoires with fewer than 30,000 or more than 120,000 public chains, plus five with anomalous nucleotide sharing. TCRdb's version of the immuneACCESS table is confined to in-frame rearrangements and falls short of the full clone set. An unresolved V gene accounts for under half of the shortfall where checked; the remainder is of unknown origin. V and J calls and clone size are given by that table; D and trimming were obtained from the DNA. This sample is represented by some 180,000 clones; 77% of them were singletons. The ten largest clones add up to more than 3.5% of the sample.

Based on the germline V gene, the CDR1 and CDR2 sequences are MNHEY and SVGAGI. Relative to germline, V is 0 bases shorter and J is 9 bases shorter, with 12 bases between their ends. From the cysteine through the phenylalanine, the CDR3 covers 15 amino acids. Just CDR3 DNA is preserved here, 45 bases in frame from base 1. The cohort consisted of 650 to 850 healthy bone marrow donors. Cohort members were all nominally healthy when sampled, although unrecorded immune exposures were likely present. The donor tested CMV seropositive, placing the donor among the roughly 300 seropositive members of the cohort. Every donor gave a peripheral blood sample, and the peripheral blood mononuclear cells from that sample were used for TCR beta sequencing. Genomic DNA was extracted from the blood cell samples with the Qiagen DNeasy Blood Extraction Kit. Note on this clone: Its specific antigen is unknown. Base qualities are not provided; no much larger clone lies one nucleotide away.

General findings and caveats noted by the study authors: The study listed 164 TCR beta chains as associated with cytomegalovirus. A later analysis found that most CMV-associated TCR beta chains appeared HLA-restricted, with HLA associations seemingly driven largely by CMV exposure. In a later analysis, HLA-associated TCR beta chains were found to be more clonally expanded and to have lower generation probabilities than equally common non-associated chains. The cohort was sequenced for TCR beta chains only, and without alpha or paired-chain data the features that could be detected were limited. V-gene and J-gene trimming of TCR beta chains was associated with a missense DCLRE1C variant in a later genetic analysis, and the association was replicated in an independent cohort. Because HLA typing was unavailable for some donors at each locus, only the typed subset was used in association tests. Presence/absence analyses assumed roughly uniform sequencing depth across donors, an assumption that may not hold. A later analysis associated some 17,000 TCR beta sequences with specific HLA alleles at a false discovery rate of 0.05. A further reported finding was that TCR beta sequences accurately predicted the HLA-A and HLA-B alleles for most subjects in the first cohort. A group of highly shared sequence variants was considered likely to be a technical artifact of the sequencing pipeline. In a later analysis, the rate of TCR association differed among HLA loci, with DRB1 alleles having the most associated TCRs and HLA-C alleles having the fewest. When HLA alleles, especially DR and DQ, strongly co-occurred, attributing TCR associations to individual alleles was difficult. In a later genetic analysis, fewer N-insertions in productive TCRs were reported among donors in an Asian-associated ancestry cluster than the approximately 710-donor mean. Correlated functional status among segregating V segments might be attributable to linkage disequilibrium, but an unknown experimental factor could not be ruled out. In an earlier analysis of roughly 500 of the donors, most TCR beta V segments appeared in productive rearrangements about 90% or about 30% of the time, broadly matching IMGT annotations. A later analysis reported that several top co-occurrence clusters appeared linked to parvovirus B19, influenza, CMV and Epstein-Barr virus. Most TCR sequences were seen in very few donors, while some public TCRs were found in many individuals. CMV serostatus was the only immune exposure information available for the cohort. About 15 rarely observed V segments, including chromosome 9 orphons, were excluded from the earlier analysis of just under 600 of the donors because counts were too low. The 87-base-pair reads could not distinguish some IMGT-functional V segments, including TRBV6-2 and TRBV6-3, so those segments were excluded. The classifier was reported to diagnose cytomegalovirus status with high specificity and sensitivity in both the original cohort and the validation cohort. Three of the identified cytomegalovirus-associated TCR beta chains were confirmed in vitro to be specific for cytomegalovirus antigens. It was suggested by the authors that the approach could potentially be generalized to other disease states and immunological phenotypes.

Sequenced material: PBMCs. The sequence came from a woman aged 55 to 70 in good health and CMV-seropositive. Recombination linked TRBV6-5 to TRBJ1-6; no confident D gene assignment can be made. The CDR3 region: CASSYSSVASSPLHF. The sequenced DNA is TGTGCCAGCAGTTACTCCTCTGTGGCTTCTTCACCCCTCCACTTT.